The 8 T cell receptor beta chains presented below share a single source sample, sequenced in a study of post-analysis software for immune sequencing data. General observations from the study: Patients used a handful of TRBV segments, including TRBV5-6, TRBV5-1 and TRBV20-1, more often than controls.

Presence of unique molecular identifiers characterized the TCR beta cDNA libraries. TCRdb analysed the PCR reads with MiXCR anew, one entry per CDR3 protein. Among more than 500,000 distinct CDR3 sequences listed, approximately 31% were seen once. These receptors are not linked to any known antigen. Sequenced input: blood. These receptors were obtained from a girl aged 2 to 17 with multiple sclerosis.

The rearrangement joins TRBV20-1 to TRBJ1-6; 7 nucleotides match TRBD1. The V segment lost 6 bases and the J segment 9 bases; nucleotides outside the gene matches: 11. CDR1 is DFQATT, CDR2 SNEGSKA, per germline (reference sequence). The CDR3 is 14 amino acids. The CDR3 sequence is CSALSGGLSSPLHF. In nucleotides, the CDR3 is TGCAGTGCGTTATCAGGGGGTCTGAGTTCACCCCTCCACTTT.

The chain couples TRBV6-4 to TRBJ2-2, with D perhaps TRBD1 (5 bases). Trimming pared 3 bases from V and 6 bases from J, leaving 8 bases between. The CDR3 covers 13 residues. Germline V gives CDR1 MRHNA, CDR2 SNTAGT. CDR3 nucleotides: TGTGCCAGCAGTGAGCAAGGGGCCGGGGAGCTGTTTTTT. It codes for CASSEQGAGELFF.

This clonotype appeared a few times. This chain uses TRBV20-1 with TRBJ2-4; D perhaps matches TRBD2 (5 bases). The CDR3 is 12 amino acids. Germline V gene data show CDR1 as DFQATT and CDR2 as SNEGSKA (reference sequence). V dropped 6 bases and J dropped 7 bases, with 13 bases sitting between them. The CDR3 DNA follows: TGCAGTGCCCCAAAGGAGGAGAACATTCAGTACTTC. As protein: CSAPKEENIQYF.

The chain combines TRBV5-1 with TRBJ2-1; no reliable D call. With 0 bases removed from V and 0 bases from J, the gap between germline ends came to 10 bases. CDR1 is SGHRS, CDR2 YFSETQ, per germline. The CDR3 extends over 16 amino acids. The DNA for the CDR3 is TGCGCCAGCAGCTTGGGCCTCCTTCCCTCCTACAATGAGCAGTTCTTC. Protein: CASSLGLLPSYNEQFF.

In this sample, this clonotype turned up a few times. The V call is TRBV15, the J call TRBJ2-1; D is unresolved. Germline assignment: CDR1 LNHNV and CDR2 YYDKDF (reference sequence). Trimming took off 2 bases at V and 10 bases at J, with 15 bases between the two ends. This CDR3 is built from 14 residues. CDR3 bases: TGTGCCACCAGCAGAACCCCTGGGTCGGGCGAGCAGTTCTTC. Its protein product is CATSRTPGSGEQFF.

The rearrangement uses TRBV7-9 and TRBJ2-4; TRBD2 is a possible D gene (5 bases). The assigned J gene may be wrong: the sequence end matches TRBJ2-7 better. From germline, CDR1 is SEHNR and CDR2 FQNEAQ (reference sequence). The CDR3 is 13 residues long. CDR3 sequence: CASSSLTSYEQYF. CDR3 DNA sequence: TGTGCCAGCAGTTCTCTTACTAGCTACGAGCAGTACTTC.

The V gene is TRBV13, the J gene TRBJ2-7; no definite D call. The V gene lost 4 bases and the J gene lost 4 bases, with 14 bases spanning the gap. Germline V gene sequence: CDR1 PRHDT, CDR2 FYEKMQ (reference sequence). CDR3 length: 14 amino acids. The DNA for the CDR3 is TGTGCCAGCAGCTCCTGGCGGTCTAGATACGAGCAGTACTTC. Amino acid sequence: CASSSWRSRYEQYF.

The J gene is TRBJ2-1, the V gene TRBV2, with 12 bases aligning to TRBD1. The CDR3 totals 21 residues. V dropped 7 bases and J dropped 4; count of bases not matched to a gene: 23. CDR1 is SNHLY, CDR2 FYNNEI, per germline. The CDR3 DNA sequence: TGTGCCAGCATCCCGGGACAGGGGGCTTCTGCTAGCGGGGGCCGTTACAATGAGCAGTTCTTC. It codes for CASIPGQGASASGGRYNEQFF. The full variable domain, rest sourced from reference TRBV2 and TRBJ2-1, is EPEVTQTPSHQVTQMGQEVILRCVPISNHLYFYWYRQILGQKVEFLVSFYNNEISEKSEIFDDQFSVERPDGSNFTLKIRSTKLEDSAMYFCASIPGQGASASGGRYNEQFFGPGTRLTVL.